This T cell receptor (beta chain) is drawn from a study of long-term antiretroviral therapy in people with HIV. The germline V and J ends were trimmed by 3 bases and 15 bases, with 12 bases remaining between them. Germline CDR1 reads SEHNR; CDR2 reads FQNEAQ (reference sequence). The CDR3 totals 11 residues. A v3.0 immunoSEQ assay was performed at survey level. Generated by immunoSEQ multiplex PCR, the TCRdb table keeps only in-frame clones and is missing some. The table has about 27,000 clones, nearly 85% seen once. As concerns this clone: Its antigen is currently unknown.

Points from the study as a whole: Collection of the blood, which took place between about 2003 and 2018, possibly occurred under older ART regimens. Diversity remained lower than transplant donor controls, even though it increased after ART.

This clonotype was sampled from a man aged 18 to 29 with HIV. The specimen comprised unsorted PBMCs, sampled 0.8 years before starting antiretroviral therapy. The chain joins TRBV7-9 to TRBJ2-1, with D unclear. CDR3 residues: CASSLDASGFF. In DNA form, the CDR3 reads TGTGCCAGCAGCTTGGACGCGTCGGGGTTCTTC.